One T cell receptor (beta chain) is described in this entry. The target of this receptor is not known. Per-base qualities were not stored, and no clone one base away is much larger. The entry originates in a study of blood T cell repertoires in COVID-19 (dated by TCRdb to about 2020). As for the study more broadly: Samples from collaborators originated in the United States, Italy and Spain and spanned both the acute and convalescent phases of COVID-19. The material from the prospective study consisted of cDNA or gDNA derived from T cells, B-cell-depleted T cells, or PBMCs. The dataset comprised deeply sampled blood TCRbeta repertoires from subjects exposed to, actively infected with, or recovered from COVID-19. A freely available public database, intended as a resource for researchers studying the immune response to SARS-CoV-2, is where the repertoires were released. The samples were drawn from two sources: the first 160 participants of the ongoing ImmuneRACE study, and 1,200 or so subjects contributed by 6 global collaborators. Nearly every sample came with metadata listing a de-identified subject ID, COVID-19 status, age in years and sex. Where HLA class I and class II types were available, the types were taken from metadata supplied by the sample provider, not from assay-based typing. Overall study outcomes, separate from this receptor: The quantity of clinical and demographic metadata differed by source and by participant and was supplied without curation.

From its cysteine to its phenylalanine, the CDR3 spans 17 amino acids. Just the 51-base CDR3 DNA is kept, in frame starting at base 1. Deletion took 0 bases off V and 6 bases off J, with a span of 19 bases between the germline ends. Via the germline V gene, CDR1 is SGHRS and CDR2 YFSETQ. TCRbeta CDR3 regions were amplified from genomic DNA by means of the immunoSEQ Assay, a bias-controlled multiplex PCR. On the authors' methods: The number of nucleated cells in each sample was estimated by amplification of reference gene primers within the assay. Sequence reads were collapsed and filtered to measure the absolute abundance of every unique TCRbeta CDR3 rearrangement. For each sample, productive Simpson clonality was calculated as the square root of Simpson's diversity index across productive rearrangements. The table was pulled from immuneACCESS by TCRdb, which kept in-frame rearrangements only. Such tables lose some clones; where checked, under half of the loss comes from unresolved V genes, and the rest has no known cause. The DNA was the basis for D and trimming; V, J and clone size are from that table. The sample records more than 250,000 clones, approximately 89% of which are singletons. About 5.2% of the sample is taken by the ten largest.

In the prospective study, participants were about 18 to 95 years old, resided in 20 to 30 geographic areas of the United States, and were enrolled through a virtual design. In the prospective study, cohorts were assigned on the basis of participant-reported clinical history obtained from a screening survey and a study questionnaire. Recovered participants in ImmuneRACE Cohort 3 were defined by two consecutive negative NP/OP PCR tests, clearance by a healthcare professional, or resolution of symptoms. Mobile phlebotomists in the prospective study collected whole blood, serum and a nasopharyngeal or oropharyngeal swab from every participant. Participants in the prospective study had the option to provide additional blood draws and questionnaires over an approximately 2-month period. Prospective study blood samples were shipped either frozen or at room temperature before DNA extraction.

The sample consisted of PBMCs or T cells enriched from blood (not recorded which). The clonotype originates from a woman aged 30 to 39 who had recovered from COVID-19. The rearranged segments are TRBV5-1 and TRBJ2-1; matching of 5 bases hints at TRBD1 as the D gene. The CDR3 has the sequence CASSLGAVQGTGNEQFF. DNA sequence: TGCGCCAGCAGCTTGGGTGCGGTGCAGGGAACCGGCAATGAGCAGTTCTTC. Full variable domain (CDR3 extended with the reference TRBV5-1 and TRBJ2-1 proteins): KAGVTQTPRYLIKTRGQQVTLSCSPISGHRSVSWYQQTPGQGLQFLFEYFSETQRNKGNFPGRFSGRQFSNSRSEMNVSTLELGDSALYLCASSLGAVQGTGNEQFFGPGTRLTVL.